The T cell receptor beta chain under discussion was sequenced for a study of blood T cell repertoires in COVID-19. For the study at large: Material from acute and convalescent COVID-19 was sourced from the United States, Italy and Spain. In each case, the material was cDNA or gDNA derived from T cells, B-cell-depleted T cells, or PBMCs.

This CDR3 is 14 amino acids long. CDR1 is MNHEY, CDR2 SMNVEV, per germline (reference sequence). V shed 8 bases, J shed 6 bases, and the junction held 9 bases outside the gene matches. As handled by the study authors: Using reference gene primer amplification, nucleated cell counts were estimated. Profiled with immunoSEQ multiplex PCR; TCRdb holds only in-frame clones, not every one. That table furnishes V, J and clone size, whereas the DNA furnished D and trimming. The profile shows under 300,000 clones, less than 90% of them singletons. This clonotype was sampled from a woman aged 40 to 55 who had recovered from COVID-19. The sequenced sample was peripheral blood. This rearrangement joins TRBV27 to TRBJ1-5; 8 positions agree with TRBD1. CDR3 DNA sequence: TGTGCCAGCGGGGGGGCAGGGGGCGGTCAGCCCCAGCATTTT. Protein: CASGGAGGGQPQHF.